This T cell receptor beta chain was captured by sequencing in a study of graft-versus-host responses after intestinal transplantation. The study, taken as a whole, reports: With peak circulating GvH clone levels came an association with early post-transplant HvG declines.

Profiling relied on immunoSEQ multiplex PCR, and the TCRdb table lists in-frame clones only, not all of them. Of around 45,000 clones in the sample, about 93% were seen once. Details on this clone: Its specificity is not known.

V dropped 2 bases and J dropped 0 bases, with 5 bases sitting between them. The V gene's germline CDR1 is KGHSH and CDR2 LQKENI. This CDR3 has 14 amino acids. This TCR came from a human donor who was the organ donor for an intestinal transplant. The sequenced sample was unstimulated CD4+ T cells sorted from spleen or lymph node cells, obtained before transplant. The rearrangement uses TRBV18 and TRBJ2-1; weak D call: TRBD2 (5 bases). The CDR3 region is CASSPAGSYNEQFF. CDR3 nucleotides: TGTGCCAGCTCACCAGCGGGCTCCTACAATGAGCAGTTCTTC.